The 12 T cell receptor beta chains below come from one sample, sequenced in a study of PD-1 blockade in classical Hodgkin lymphoma. Profiling relied on immunoSEQ multiplex PCR, and the TCRdb table lists in-frame clones only, not all of them. Here the sample spans over 20,000 clones, around 80% being singletons. Time point denoted: cycle 4 day 1 (C4D1), after five to seven weeks of nivolumab. No patient escaped relapse after autologous stem cell transplantation, and brentuximab vedotin exposure varied. Sequenced material: peripheral blood mononuclear cells (PBMCs), taken before the fourth cycle of nivolumab. These receptors were taken from a human donor with classical Hodgkin lymphoma.

This chain joins TRBV27 and TRBJ1-1, with D possibly matching TRBD1 (5 bases). Per the germline V gene, CDR1 is MNHEY and CDR2 is SMNVEV (reference sequence). The germline V and J ends were trimmed by 5 bases and 4 bases, with 17 bases remaining between them. This CDR3 contains 15 residues. The DNA for the CDR3 is TGTGCCAGCAGTATAAGAGCGGGGGGTAGCACTGAAGCTTTCTTT. Its translation: CASSIRAGGSTEAFF.

The rearrangement links TRBV29-1 to TRBJ2-5, with 8 bases lining up with TRBD2. CDR1 and CDR2 (germline): SQVTM, ANQGSEA. The V segment lost 4 bases and the J segment 4 bases; nucleotides outside the gene matches: 2. The CDR3 spans 12 residues. The CDR3, as DNA: TGCAGCGTTGGGCTAGCGGGAGAGACCCAGTACTTC. Translating it yields CSVGLAGETQYF.

The chain combines TRBV5-1 with TRBJ2-3; D may be TRBD1 (6 bases). The CDR3 extends over 14 amino acids. Germline CDR1 and CDR2: SGHRS and YFSETQ. V was trimmed by 3 bases and J by 4 bases, leaving 12 bases between them. The CDR3 DNA follows: TGCGCCAGCAGCTCACCTCAGGGGTCAGATACGCAGTATTTT. Translation: CASSSPQGSDTQYF.

The chain recombines TRBV9 with TRBJ2-1; the match to TRBD2 covers 9 bases. The CDR3 contains 18 residues. Germline-derived CDR1 and CDR2 are SGDLS and YYNGEE. The J segment lost 3 bases and the V segment lost 2 bases, leaving 12 bases of the junction unmatched. The CDR3 loop reads CASSVPLWAGGGYNEQFF. In DNA, the CDR3 is TGTGCCAGCAGCGTCCCCCTTTGGGCGGGAGGGGGCTACAATGAGCAGTTCTTC.

This chain joins TRBV7-2 and TRBJ2-3, with 7 bases identical to TRBD1. The CDR3 loop spans 15 amino acids. V was clipped by 1 base and J by 2 bases; unmatched bases: 3. Looked up from germline, CDR1 is SGHTA and CDR2 is FQGNSA. CDR3: CASSLGQGDTDTQYF. The CDR3, as DNA: TGTGCCAGCAGCTTAGGGCAGGGGGACACAGATACGCAGTATTTT.

The V gene is TRBV6-5, the J gene TRBJ1-1, with 7 bases that match TRBD1. This CDR3 has 13 amino acids. Germline V CDR1 and CDR2: MNHEY, SVGAGI. J gave up 6 bases and V 6 bases, and 7 bases lay outside the gene matches. CDR3 DNA: TGTGCCAGCAGCTATGGACAGGTTTCTGAAGCTTTCTTT. This sequence encodes CASSYGQVSEAFF.

The chain joins TRBV9 to TRBJ1-4, with D perhaps matching TRBD1 (6 bases). The germline gives CDR1 SGDLS, CDR2 YYNGEE. CDR3 size: 15 residues. Between the trimmed V and J ends, which lost 0 bases and 3 bases, there was a span of 9 bases. CDR3 bases: TGTGCCAGCAGCGTAGGAGGGGGGTCTAATGAAAAACTGTTTTTT. Translation gives CASSVGGGSNEKLFF. Together with reference TRBV9 and TRBJ1-4, the CDR3 gives the full variable domain: DSGVTQTPKHLITATGQRVTLRCSPRSGDLSVYWYQQSLDQGLQFLIQYYNGEERAKGNILERFSAQQFPDLHSELNLSSLELGDSALYFCASSVGGGSNEKLFFGSGTQLSVL.

The chain uses TRBV19 and TRBJ2-5; no clear D. With 1 base removed from V and 5 bases from J, the gap between germline ends came to 23 bases. The CDR3 is 18 amino acids. Germline V gene data show CDR1 as LNHDA and CDR2 as SQIVND (reference sequence). The DNA for the CDR3 is TGTGCCAGTAGTATAGGGTTGTTAAGTCAGGCTAAGTGGGAGACCCAGTACTTC. Amino acid sequence: CASSIGLLSQAKWETQYF.

This clone appeared a single time. The V call is TRBV5-4, the J call TRBJ2-5, with 7 nucleotides matching TRBD2. Germline V gene sequence: CDR1 SGHNT, CDR2 YYREEE (reference sequence). The V and J ends lost 0 bases and 3 bases, in that order; junction bases with no gene match: 11. CDR3 length equals 17 residues. CDR3 protein: CASSLGPIREGKETQYF. CDR3 nucleotide sequence: TGTGCCAGCAGCTTGGGTCCCATCAGGGAGGGGAAAGAGACCCAGTACTTC.

V usage is TRBV6-1 and J usage is TRBJ2-1; 8 bases align to TRBD1. This CDR3 is 15 amino acids long. Germline CDR1 reads MNHNS; CDR2 reads SASEGT. Trimming took 5 bases from V and 7 from J; bases not matched to a gene: 10. The CDR3: CASSPGQGLRNEQFF. In nucleotides, the CDR3 is TGTGCCAGCAGTCCCGGACAGGGATTAAGAAATGAGCAGTTCTTC.

This clone is termed medium-sized (0.01 to 0.1%). The chain is built from TRBV28 and TRBJ1-1; a possible D gene is TRBD1 (6 bases). Germline V gene data show CDR1 as MDHEN and CDR2 as SYDVKM. The CDR3 contains 13 residues. V was shortened by 7 bases and J by 11 bases, with 20 bases between the two germline ends. The CDR3 sequence: CASTTSLGAGAFF. The CDR3 DNA sequence: TGTGCCAGCACCACTTCGCTGGGGGCGGGGGCTTTCTTT.

V and J are TRBV19 and TRBJ2-7; D tentatively reads TRBD1 or TRBD2 (6 bases each). Germline-derived CDR1 and CDR2 are LNHDA and SQIVND (reference sequence). CDR3 length equals 15 residues. V was clipped by 9 bases and J by 5 bases, with 23 bases between them. The DNA for the CDR3 is TGTGCCAGAGGGGGGCGCGGGCGGTTTGTGAACGAGCAGTACTTC. It codes for CARGGRGRFVNEQYF.